A single sample is the source of the 17 T cell receptor beta chains below, sequenced in a study of post-analysis software for immune sequencing data. Study-wide points: Controls had lower frequencies than patients of a handful of TRBV segments, which included TRBV5-6, TRBV5-1 and TRBV20-1.

Unique molecular identifiers were carried by the TCR beta cDNA libraries. Each CDR3 protein is one row after TCRdb ran MiXCR on the PCR reads. Of hundreds of thousands of distinct CDR3 sequences listed, 55% to 60% are singletons. Their antigen targets remain unknown. Sequencing was carried out using blood. Receptor source: a girl between 2 and 10 years old with multiple sclerosis.

The V and J genes are TRBV15 and TRBJ2-5; D not certain. This CDR3 has 11 residues. Germline lookup yields CDR1 LNHNV and CDR2 YYDKDF (reference sequence). The ends were cut back, 0 bases at V and 7 bases at J, with 3 bases in the middle. The CDR3 here is CATSRDGTQYF. The CDR3 nucleotides read TGTGCCACCAGCAGAGACGGGACCCAGTACTTC. The full variable domain, its missing parts supplied by reference TRBV15 and TRBJ2-5, is DAMVIQNPRYQVTQFGKPVTLSCSQTLNHNVMYWYQQKSSQAPKLLFHYYDKDFNNEADTPDNFQSRRPNTSFCFLDIRSPGLGDTAMYLCATSRDGTQYFGPGTRLLVL.

In the case of this clonotype: Its ends do not fully match the called genes, so a read error is possible. The chain carries TRBV12-3 or TRBV12-4 and TRBJ2-6; D assignment may be TRBD1 or TRBD2 (5 bases each). CDR3 length: 15 amino acids. DNA for the CDR3: TGTGCCAGCAGTTTCCGGGAATCTGGGGCCAACGTCCGGACTTTC. Protein: CASSFRESGANVRTF.

V and J are TRBV29-1 and TRBJ1-2; the match to TRBD1 covers 9 bases. V shed 1 base and J 6 bases; nucleotides not matched to a gene: 3. The CDR3 contains 13 residues. Germline CDR1 and CDR2: SQVTM and ANQGSEA. Written as DNA, the CDR3 is TGCAGCGTTGAAGGGACAGGGGAACATGGCTACACCTTC. Translated, it gives CSVEGTGEHGYTF.

The genes are TRBV15 and TRBJ2-1; D gene uncertain. V gave up 1 base and J gave up 8 bases, with 6 bases separating them. CDR1 LNHNV and CDR2 YYDKDF come from the germline V gene (reference sequence). This CDR3 region has 12 residues. CDR3: CATSRGADEQFF. The DNA for the CDR3 is TGTGCCACCAGCAGAGGGGCTGATGAGCAGTTCTTC.

This clonotype was counted between two and nine times. CDR3 loop: CAGGGQGNYGYTF. Here the CDR3 DNA reads TGTGCCGGCGGGGGACAGGGGAACTATGGCTACACCTTC. The chain has TRBV6-2 or TRBV6-3 and TRBJ1-2, with 10 bases that match TRBD1. After removal of 11 bases from V and 2 bases from J, the junction contained 5 bases not matched to a gene. Looked up from germline, CDR1 is MNHEY and CDR2 is SVGEGT. The CDR3 covers 13 residues.

About this clonotype itself: One junction end disagrees with the germline gene, perhaps due to a read error. The V call is TRBV7-9, the J call TRBJ2-3; 7 positions match TRBD2. The CDR3 sequence is 16 residues long. In germline, CDR1 is SEHNR, CDR2 FQNEAQ (reference sequence). CDR3 sequence (DNA): TGTGCCGGCAGCTTCCCGGGAGGTCCAAGCACAGATACGCAGTATTTT. Protein product: CAGSFPGGPSTDTQYF.

The V gene is TRBV12-3 or TRBV12-4, the J gene TRBJ1-5; 9 nucleotides align to TRBD1. The CDR3 is 16 residues long. Unmatched junction bases numbered 8, after V lost 4 bases and J lost 4 bases. CDR3 coding DNA: TGTGCCAGCAGTTCCGACCGGGACAGGGAAAATCAGCCCCAGCATTTT. It yields the protein CASSSDRDRENQPQHF.

This clonotype was detected only a few times. This sequence joins TRBV15 and TRBJ2-6, with 7 positions matching TRBD2. V trimming: 0 bases; J trimming: 2 bases; junction bases outside the gene matches: 1. Germline V gene data show CDR1 as LNHNV and CDR2 as YYDKDF (reference sequence). CDR3 length equals 16 residues. The CDR3 sequence is CATSRDREAGANVLTF. CDR3 DNA: TGTGCCACCAGCAGAGATCGGGAGGCTGGGGCCAACGTCCTGACTTTC.

CDR3 nucleotides: TGTGCCAGCAGACCCAGGGAGGACTACGAGCAGTACTTC. This translates into CASRPREDYEQYF. The gene calls are TRBV12-3 or TRBV12-4 and TRBJ2-5, with a tentative D call TRBD2 (6 bases). Near its end, the DNA agrees better with TRBJ2-7, so the J call may be wrong. CDR3 size: 13 residues.

The rearrangement uses TRBV24-1 and TRBJ2-1; D is uncertain. The CDR3 contains 13 residues. Germline CDR1 KGHDR, CDR2 SFDVKD. Trimming removed 2 bases from V and 10 bases from J, with 11 bases in between. This CDR3 reads CATSDWPEPEQFF. The CDR3, as DNA: TGTGCCACCAGTGATTGGCCGGAGCCGGAGCAGTTCTTC.

This clonotype turned up a few times. The chain links TRBV20-1 to TRBJ1-1; 7 nucleotides line up with TRBD1. CDR3 length: 14 amino acids. The V and J ends lost 3 bases and 3 bases, in that order; junction bases with no gene match: 7. Germline CDR1 reads DFQATT; CDR2 reads SNEGSKA (reference sequence). CDR3 sequence reads: CSASPTGLYTEAFF. The CDR3 region has the DNA TGCAGTGCTAGTCCGACAGGGTTGTACACTGAAGCTTTCTTT.

This chain joins TRBV29-1 and TRBJ2-5; 8 bases are a match to TRBD2. This CDR3 comprises 14 residues. The germline V gene has CDR1 SQVTM and CDR2 ANQGSEA. Trimming at V came to 6 bases and at J to 3 bases, leaving 9 bases not matched to a gene. The CDR3 nucleotides are TGCAGCGTCGCATTACTAGCGGTAAAAGAGACCCAGTACTTC. This codes for CSVALLAVKETQYF.

The CDR3 protein is CASSEGKNTEAFF. The DNA for the CDR3 is TGCGCCAGCAGCGAAGGGAAGAACACTGAAGCTTTCTTT. The V gene is TRBV5-1, the J gene TRBJ1-1; D gene unclear. The germline V gene encodes CDR1 SGHRS and CDR2 YFSETQ. Trimming left V 4 bases short and J 1 base short, with 8 bases between. The CDR3 consists of 13 residues.

In this sample, this clonotype turned up a few times. The chain has TRBV4-1 and TRBJ2-1; the match to TRBD2 covers 9 bases. V gave up 1 base and J gave up 7 bases; unmatched junction bases: 8. Germline assignment: CDR1 MGHRA and CDR2 YSYEKL. The CDR3 has 16 amino acids. The CDR3 loop reads CASSQVLAGLINEQFF. As DNA, the CDR3 is TGCGCCAGCAGCCAAGTTCTAGCGGGACTTATAAATGAGCAGTTCTTC.

This clonotype was seen a few times. This CDR3 reads CSAAPLAATYEQYF. The CDR3 DNA is TGCAGTGCCGCGCCCCTAGCGGCAACCTACGAGCAGTACTTC. The chain uses TRBV20-1 and TRBJ2-4; 7 bases fit TRBD2. The J call could be wrong; TRBJ2-7 is a better fit for the DNA end. Germline assignment: CDR1 DFQATT and CDR2 SNEGSKA (reference sequence). The CDR3 extends over 14 amino acids.

This sequence joins TRBV12-3 or TRBV12-4 and TRBJ1-1; tentative D call: TRBD1 (5 bases). The length of the CDR3 is 13 residues. V lost 5 bases and J lost 2, with 9 bases in between. The CDR3 spells CASSRQINTEAFF. DNA for the CDR3: TGTGCCAGCAGTCGACAGATTAACACTGAAGCTTTCTTT.

This clonotype was seen more than once but under ten times. CDR3 residues: CASSRRGEAFF. The CDR3 DNA follows: TGTGCCAGCAGCCGCAGGGGAGAAGCTTTCTTT. The V gene is TRBV6-5, the J gene TRBJ1-1; a weak D match, TRBD1 (6 bases). Germline assignment: CDR1 MNHEY and CDR2 SVGAGI. The length of the CDR3 is 11 residues. V shed 6 bases and J shed 8 bases, with 10 bases lying between them.